This is a list of T cell receptor beta chains from one sample in a study of T cells in Graves' hyperthyroidism and ophthalmopathy. TCRdb redid the calling of the multiplex PCR reads with MiXCR, one entry per CDR3 protein. The sample has 500,000 to 650,000 distinct CDR3 sequences; around 15% are singletons. The sequenced material came from blood. The receptors were sampled from a woman aged 40 to 49 with Graves' hyperthyroidism. The CDR3 runs from the conserved cysteine through the conserved F or W. The order of the fields is V gene, clone size, J gene, D gene, CDR3 protein, CDR3 DNA. The D gene is left open where the match is weak. A row's size may be missing; if present it is once, few, many or a size class.

TRBV20-1,NA,TRBJ1-2,NA,CSARERLGYGYTF,TGCAGTGCTAGAGAACGGCTAGGCTATGGCTACACCTTC
TRBV20-1,many,TRBJ2-3,NA,CSARSPSTSSSTDTQYF,TGCAGTGCTAGAAGCCCGTCCACTAGCTCTAGCACAGATACGCAGTATTTT
TRBV19,few,TRBJ2-1,TRBD2,CASSNSGRGKGSYNEQFF,TGTGCCAGTAGTAATAGCGGGAGGGGGAAAGGCTCCTACAATGAGCAGTTCTTC
TRBV2,NA,TRBJ1-2,NA,CASRAGTDDYGYTF,TGTGCCAGCAGAGCCGGGACGGATGACTATGGCTACACCTTC
TRBV20-1,many,TRBJ1-6,TRBD1,CSAPTGTNSPLHF,TGCAGTGCCCCGACAGGGACTAATTCACCCCTCCACTTT
TRBV20-1,NA,TRBJ2-7,TRBD2,CSARDPSRAGGYEQYF,TGCAGTGCTAGAGATCCGTCTAGAGCGGGAGGGTACGAGCAGTACTTC
TRBV19,few,TRBJ1-5,NA,CASSSLDREINQPQHF,TGTGCCAGTAGTAGTTTGGATAGGGAAATCAATCAGCCCCAGCATTTT
TRBV30,many,TRBJ2-3,NA,CAWSVLSAADTQYF,TGTGCCTGGAGTGTACTTAGCGCTGCAGATACGCAGTATTTT
TRBV28,many,TRBJ1-5,NA,CASTSGTSHQPQHF,TGTGCCAGCACCTCCGGGACATCTCATCAGCCCCAGCATTTT
TRBV20-1,many,TRBJ2-3,NA,CSAAESRDTQYF,TGCAGTGCTGCGGAGAGCAGGGATACGCAGTATTTT
TRBV20-1,many,TRBJ1-5,NA,CSARTVNQPQHF,TGCAGTGCTAGGACAGTAAATCAGCCCCAGCATTTT
TRBV20-1,NA,TRBJ2-7,TRBD1,CSALGQAESYEQYF,TGCAGTGCTCTGGGACAGGCGGAATCATACGAGCAGTACTTC
TRBV5-1,many,TRBJ2-3,TRBD1,CASSPTGTGSDTQYF,TGCGCCAGCAGCCCGACTGGGACAGGGTCAGATACGCAGTATTTT
TRBV11-2,many,TRBJ2-7,NA,CASSLGTSFEQYF,TGTGCCAGCAGCTTAGGAACGTCGTTCGAGCAGTACTTC
TRBV12-3/TRBV12-4,many,TRBJ2-7,TRBD2,CASRPGLGTAYEQYF,TGTGCCAGCAGACCCGGACTAGGGACCGCCTACGAGCAGTACTTC
TRBV28,many,TRBJ2-5,TRBD1,CASRGQGDRRETQYF,TGTGCCAGCAGAGGACAGGGGGACCGCCGAGAGACCCAGTACTTC
TRBV28,many,TRBJ2-1,NA,CASSGGGSMGEQFF,TGTGCCAGCAGTGGGGGCGGGAGCATGGGTGAGCAGTTCTTC
TRBV10-3,NA,TRBJ1-2,NA,CAISAAEAYGYTF,TGTGCCATCAGTGCGGCTGAAGCCTATGGCTACACCTTC
TRBV28,many,TRBJ2-7,NA,CASSLFTYEQYF,TGTGCCAGCAGTTTATTCACCTACGAGCAGTACTTC
TRBV20-1,NA,TRBJ2-5,TRBD2,CSAPLAAGGETQYF,TGCAGTGCTCCTCTAGCGGCCGGGGGGGAGACCCAGTACTTC
TRBV30,few,TRBJ1-5,NA,CAWTPPGGSYQPQHF,TGTGCCTGGACCCCTCCTGGCGGCTCCTATCAGCCCCAGCATTTT
TRBV5-1,NA,TRBJ2-5,TRBD2,CASSPGTSGSNQETQYF,TGCGCCAGCAGCCCTGGGACTAGCGGGAGTAACCAAGAGACCCAGTACTTC
TRBV29-1,many,TRBJ2-1,TRBD2,CSVSGGSSYNEQFF,TGCAGCGTTAGCGGGGGGAGCTCCTACAATGAGCAGTTCTTC
TRBV20-1,many,TRBJ2-3,NA,CSAVTVTSTDTQYF,TGCAGTGCTGTGACCGTTACTAGCACAGATACGCAGTATTTT
TRBV7-6,NA,TRBJ2-7,NA,CATTFGPQAEQYF,TGTGCCACCACATTCGGCCCTCAAGCCGAGCAGTACTTC
TRBV20-1,NA,TRBJ2-7,TRBD2,CSVSLTSGRSEQYF,TGCAGTGTTAGCCTCACTAGCGGGAGAAGCGAGCAGTACTTC
TRBV20-1,many,TRBJ2-6,NA,CSARGGSEVSGANVLTF,TGCAGTGCTAGAGGCGGTTCGGAGGTATCCGGGGCCAACGTCCTGACTTTC
TRBV7-2,NA,TRBJ1-2,TRBD1,CASSFQGANYGYTF,TGTGCCAGCAGCTTCCAGGGGGCTAACTATGGCTACACCTTC
TRBV20-1,NA,TRBJ2-2,NA,CSARGSVWESGELFF,TGCAGTGCTAGAGGATCTGTTTGGGAGTCCGGGGAGCTGTTTTTT
TRBV28,NA,TRBJ1-5,NA,CASSLIFPGRDQPQHF,TGTGCCAGCAGTCTTATATTTCCCGGACGGGATCAGCCCCAGCATTTT
TRBV5-1,many,TRBJ1-1,NA,CASSLWQGNTEAFF,TGCGCCAGCAGCTTGTGGCAGGGGAACACTGAAGCTTTCTTT
TRBV3-1,many,TRBJ2-7,TRBD2,CASSQGAGGRYEQYF,TGTGCCAGCAGCCAGGGCGCGGGAGGGCGGTACGAGCAGTACTTC
TRBV16,many,TRBJ1-6,NA,CASSQTGFRSPLHF,TGTGCCAGCAGCCAAACAGGGTTTCGATCACCCCTCCACTTT
TRBV6-2/TRBV6-3,few,TRBJ2-7,NA,CASSYSAYTYEQYF,TGTGCCAGCAGTTACTCCGCTTACACCTACGAGCAGTACTTC
TRBV28,many,TRBJ1-4,TRBD1,CASSVTGTGYEKLFF,TGTGCCAGCAGTGTCACCGGGACAGGGTATGAAAAACTGTTTTTT
TRBV3-1,many,TRBJ2-3,NA,CASSQGASETTDTQYF,TGTGCCAGCAGCCAAGGAGCTAGCGAAACCACAGATACGCAGTATTTT
TRBV27,many,TRBJ2-3,TRBD1,CASSPGQIITSTDTQYF,TGTGCCAGCAGTCCGGGACAGATTATAACTAGCACAGATACGCAGTATTTT
TRBV5-5,few,TRBJ2-1,NA,CASSLGWENNEQFF,TGTGCCAGCAGCTTGGGGTGGGAAAACAATGAGCAGTTCTTC
TRBV19,NA,TRBJ1-5,TRBD1,CASSKEHRGPNQPQHF,TGTGCCAGTAGTAAGGAGCACAGGGGGCCCAATCAGCCCCAGCATTTT
TRBV6-1,few,TRBJ2-3,NA,CASSGSKTQYF,TGTGCCAGCAGCGGAAGTAAGACGCAGTATTTT
TRBV9,few,TRBJ2-7,NA,CASSAGEGSSYEQYF,TGTGCCAGCAGCGCCGGGGAAGGGAGTAGCTACGAGCAGTACTTC
TRBV4-1,few,TRBJ2-7,TRBD2,CASSHGGENEQYF,TGCGCCAGCAGCCACGGGGGGGAAAACGAGCAGTACTTC
TRBV5-1,NA,TRBJ2-1,TRBD2,CASSGTSVYNEQFF,TGCGCCAGCAGCGGGACTAGCGTGTACAATGAGCAGTTCTTC
TRBV6-1,NA,TRBJ2-2,TRBD1,CATDRGNTGELFF,TGTGCCACCGACAGGGGAAACACCGGGGAGCTGTTTTTT
TRBV29-1,few,TRBJ2-7,NA,CSVRGGTASYEQYF,TGCAGCGTGAGGGGAGGGACAGCCTCCTACGAGCAGTACTTC
TRBV6-6,NA,TRBJ1-2,NA,CASSYDLAGTTSLRGDGYTF,TGTGCCAGCAGTTACGATTTGGCAGGGACGACCTCATTAAGGGGGGATGGCTACACCTTC
TRBV7-6,many,TRBJ2-7,NA,CASSLARTNSYSYEQYF,TGTGCCAGCAGCTTAGCCCGAACGAATTCCTATTCCTACGAGCAGTACTTC
TRBV20-1,many,TRBJ2-7,TRBD2,CSASSGRSYEQYF,TGCAGTGCCTCGAGCGGGAGGTCCTACGAGCAGTACTTC
TRBV4-1,NA,TRBJ2-5,TRBD2,CASSQGWSSGMGETQYF,TGCGCCAGCAGCCAAGGTTGGTCTAGCGGAATGGGAGAGACCCAGTACTTC
TRBV10-1,many,TRBJ2-7,TRBD1,CASSETGTGPGYEQYF,TGCGCCAGCAGTGAGACGGGGACAGGCCCAGGCTACGAGCAGTACTTC
TRBV7-3,few,TRBJ1-5,TRBD1,CASSLFPDRESNDSNQPQHF,TGTGCCAGCAGCTTATTCCCCGACAGGGAGAGTAATGATAGCAATCAGCCCCAGCATTTT
TRBV2,many,TRBJ2-7,TRBD2,CASTRAGGAYEQYF,TGTGCCAGCACCAGAGCTGGGGGGGCCTACGAGCAGTACTTC
TRBV6-1,many,TRBJ1-2,TRBD1,CASRSYRDRGFGYTF,TGTGCCAGCAGATCCTACCGGGACAGGGGTTTTGGCTACACCTTC
TRBV20-1,many,TRBJ2-3,NA,CSARGPDTQYF,TGCAGTGCTAGGGGACCAGATACGCAGTATTTT